This entry describes one T cell receptor beta chain. What it binds is unknown. 13 Jbeta primers and 60 Vbeta primers were used for the PCR. Assay: immunoSEQ multiplex PCR; the TCRdb copy retains only in-frame clones and omits some. Among approximately 150,000 clones listed, approximately 80% were seen once. The source of the sample is a study of cytomegalovirus exposure and HLA in healthy donors. Study details: Earlier findings included roughly 120 million unique TCR beta sequences obtained from 150 million to 200 million T cells. Study-wide results and limits: CMV serostatus was the only recorded immune exposure for donors. 87-base-pair reads could not separate some V segments, including TRBV6-2 and TRBV6-3. A missense DCLRE1C variant was associated with V- and J-gene trimming of TCR beta chains in a later analysis, and an independent cohort replicated the association.

V dropped 5 bases and J dropped 3; count of bases not matched to a gene: 6. The CDR3 sequence is 14 residues long. Per germline, CDR1 MDHEN and CDR2 SYDVKM. The sequence came from a man aged 18 to 30 in good health and CMV-seronegative. The sequenced material came from PBMCs. The chain employs TRBV28 and TRBJ2-7, with 8 nucleotides matching TRBD2. The CDR3 region is CASSPLAENYEQYF. Here the CDR3 DNA reads TGTGCCAGCAGTCCACTAGCGGAAAACTACGAGCAGTACTTC. Full variable domain (outside the CDR3, taken from reference TRBV28 and TRBJ2-7): DVKVTQSSRYLVKRTGEKVFLECVQDMDHENMFWYRQDPGLGLRLIYFSYDVKMKEKGDIPEGYSVSREKKERFSLILESASTNQTSMYLCASSPLAENYEQYFGPGTRLTVT.